Sequencing of this T cell receptor (beta chain) was carried out in a study of shared T cell receptors in the human thymus. Some clones are missing from TCRdb's copy, which holds only in-frame ones; the method was immunoSEQ multiplex PCR. The table lists hundreds of thousands of clones, roughly 90% of them singletons. This sample also appeared in a second study, on human thymus T cells.

Sequencing used thymocytes. The origin of this receptor is a boy in the first two years of life with a congenital heart defect.

In DNA, the CDR3 is TGTGCCAGCAGCTTGGCCTCGGGGGGAATAGAGTACTACGAGCAGTACTTC. This translates into CASSLASGGIEYYEQYF. The V call is TRBV5-8, the J call TRBJ2-7; 7 bases align to TRBD2. The germline CDR1 and CDR2 sequences are SGHTS and YDEGEE. CDR3 size: 17 residues. With 0 bases clipped from V and 3 bases from J, the junction kept 12 bases outside the gene matches.